The sequence of this T cell receptor (beta chain) was determined in a study of blood T cell repertoires in COVID-19. About the research overall: In each case, the material was cDNA or gDNA derived from T cells, B-cell-depleted T cells, or PBMCs.

Clones were read by immunoSEQ multiplex PCR, and TCRdb kept only the in-frame ones, dropping some. The sample has a few hundred thousand clones, about 90% seen once; the top ten hold 2.3%. In germline, CDR1 is SGHTA, CDR2 FQGNSA. Trimming cost V 1 base and J 8 bases, with 14 bases left between them. There are 15 residues in the CDR3. This chain joins TRBV7-2 and TRBJ1-4; possible D gene TRBD1, 5 bases. The source is a woman between 50 and 59 years old with acute or convalescent COVID-19. The specimen was peripheral blood. CDR3 in amino acids: CASSLEGQGTEKLFF. In DNA, the CDR3 is TGTGCCAGCAGCTTAGAGGGGCAGGGAACCGAAAAACTGTTTTTT.